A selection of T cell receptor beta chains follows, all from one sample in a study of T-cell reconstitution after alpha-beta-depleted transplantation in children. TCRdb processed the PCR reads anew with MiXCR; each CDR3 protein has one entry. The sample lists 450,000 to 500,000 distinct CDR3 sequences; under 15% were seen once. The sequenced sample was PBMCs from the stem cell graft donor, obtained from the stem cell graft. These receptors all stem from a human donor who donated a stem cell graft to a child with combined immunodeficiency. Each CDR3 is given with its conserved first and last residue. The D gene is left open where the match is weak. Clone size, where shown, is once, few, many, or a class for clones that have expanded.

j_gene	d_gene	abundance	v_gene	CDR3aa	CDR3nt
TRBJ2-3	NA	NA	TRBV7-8	CASSRAPLGTDTDTQYF	TGTGCCAGCAGCCGCGCCCCATTAGGGACCGACACAGATACGCAGTATTTT
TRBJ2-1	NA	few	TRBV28	CASRPPNSEQFF	TGTGCCAGCAGACCCCCCAACTCGGAGCAGTTCTTC
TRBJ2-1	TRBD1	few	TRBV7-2	CASSRTGGLEQFF	TGTGCCAGCAGCCGGACAGGGGGCCTTGAGCAGTTCTTC
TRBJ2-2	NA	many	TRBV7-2	CASSFQIGELFF	TGTGCCAGCAGCTTCCAGATCGGGGAGCTGTTTTTT
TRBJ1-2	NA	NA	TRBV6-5	CAAGRRGYGYTF	TGTGCCGCCGGACGGCGGGGCTATGGCTACACCTTC
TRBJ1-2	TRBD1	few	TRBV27	CASSLGGTGAINYGYTF	TGTGCCAGCAGTTTAGGAGGGACAGGGGCCATCAACTATGGCTACACCTTC
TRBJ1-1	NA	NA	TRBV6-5	CASSRQWDTEAFF	TGTGCCAGCAGCCGACAGTGGGACACTGAAGCTTTCTTT
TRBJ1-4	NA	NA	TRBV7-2	CASSRTVGNEKLFF	TGTGCCAGCAGCAGGACAGTTGGTAATGAAAAACTGTTTTTT
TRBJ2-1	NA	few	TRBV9	CASSVVEGNQQFF	TGTGCCAGCAGCGTAGTAGAAGGCAACCAACAGTTCTTC
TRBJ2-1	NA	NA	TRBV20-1	CSATGPPHNEQFF	TGCAGTGCTACCGGACCGCCTCACAATGAGCAGTTCTTC
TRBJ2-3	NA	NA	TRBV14	CASSQDVYTQYF	TGTGCCAGCAGCCAAGATGTATATACGCAGTATTTT
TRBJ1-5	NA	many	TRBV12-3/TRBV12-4	CASSLAGNQPQHF	TGTGCCAGCAGTTTAGCAGGGAATCAGCCCCAGCATTTT
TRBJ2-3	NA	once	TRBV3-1	CASSQEQGTDTQYF	TGTGCCAGCAGCCAAGAACAGGGTACAGATACGCAGTATTTT
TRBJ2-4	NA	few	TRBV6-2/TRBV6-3	CASSSTGVRRAKNIQYF	TGTGCCAGCAGTTCTACCGGGGTCCGTAGAGCCAAAAACATTCAGTACTTC
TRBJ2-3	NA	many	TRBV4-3	CASSQTGQTRTDTQYF	TGCGCCAGCAGCCAAACAGGGCAGACAAGAACAGATACGCAGTATTTT
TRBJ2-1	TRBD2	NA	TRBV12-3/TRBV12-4	CASSLEAGGQDEQFF	TGTGCCAGCAGTTTGGAAGCGGGGGGGCAAGATGAGCAGTTCTTC
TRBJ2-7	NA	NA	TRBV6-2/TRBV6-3	CASSFYRETYEQYF	TGTGCCAGCAGTTTCTACAGGGAAACCTACGAGCAGTACTTC
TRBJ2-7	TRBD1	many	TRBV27	CASSFNRGPNYEQYF	TGTGCCAGCAGTTTTAACAGGGGGCCCAACTACGAGCAGTACTTC
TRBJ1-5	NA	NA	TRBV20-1	CSALQWGSNQPQHF	TGCAGTGCCCTCCAGTGGGGGAGCAATCAGCCCCAGCATTTT
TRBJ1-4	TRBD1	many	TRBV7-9	CASSPIGGQSNEKLFF	TGTGCCAGCAGCCCGATAGGGGGACAGTCTAATGAAAAACTGTTTTTT
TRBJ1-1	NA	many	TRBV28	CASQSRVSGTEAFF	TGTGCCAGCCAGTCTAGGGTTTCGGGCACTGAAGCTTTCTTT
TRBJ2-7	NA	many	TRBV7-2	CASSPDYEQYF	TGTGCCAGCAGCCCTGACTACGAGCAGTACTTC
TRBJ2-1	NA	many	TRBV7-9	CASSFPSGAYNEQFF	TGTGCCAGCAGCTTTCCCAGCGGCGCCTACAATGAGCAGTTCTTC
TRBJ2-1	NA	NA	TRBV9	CASSVVPGGYNEQFF	TGTGCCAGCAGCGTAGTGCCAGGGGGGTACAATGAGCAGTTCTTC
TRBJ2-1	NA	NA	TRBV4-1	CASSRVFRYNEQFF	TGCGCCAGCAGCCGGGTCTTTCGATACAATGAGCAGTTCTTC
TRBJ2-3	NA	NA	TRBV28	CASSRAQGSSTDTQYF	TGTGCCAGCAGCCGAGCTCAAGGTTCTAGCACAGATACGCAGTATTTT
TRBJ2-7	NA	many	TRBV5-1	CASTIDSGYEQYF	TGCGCCAGCACCATAGACTCGGGCTACGAGCAGTACTTC
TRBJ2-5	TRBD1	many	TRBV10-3	CAISRRGQGPGETQYF	TGTGCCATCAGTCGCCGGGGACAGGGGCCCGGAGAGACCCAGTACTTC
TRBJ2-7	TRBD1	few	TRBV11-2	CASRRPGTGGYEQYF	TGTGCCAGCAGGCGTCCCGGGACAGGGGGCTACGAGCAGTACTTC
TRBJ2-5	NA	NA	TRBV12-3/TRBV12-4	CASSFLYSGETQYF	TGTGCCAGCAGTTTTCTTTACAGCGGGGAGACCCAGTACTTC
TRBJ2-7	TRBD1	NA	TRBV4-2	CASSHPRQGFEQYF	TGTGCCAGCAGCCACCCACGACAGGGCTTCGAGCAGTACTTC
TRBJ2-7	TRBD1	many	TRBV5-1	CASKTGSSSYEQYF	TGCGCCAGCAAGACAGGGTCCAGCTCCTACGAGCAGTACTTC
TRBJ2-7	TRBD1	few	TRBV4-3	CASSQDVQGPYEQYF	TGCGCCAGCAGCCAAGATGTACAGGGGCCCTACGAGCAGTACTTC
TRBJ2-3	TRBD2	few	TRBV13	CASSSYYGGDKNTDTQYF	TGTGCCAGCAGCTCTTACTACGGGGGGGATAAGAACACAGATACGCAGTATTTT
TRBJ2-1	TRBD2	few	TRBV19	CASSIVLASYNEQFF	TGTGCCAGTAGTATAGTACTAGCGTCCTACAATGAGCAGTTCTTC
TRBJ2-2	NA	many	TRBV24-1	CATSDLPRDTNTGELFF	TGTGCCACCAGTGATTTGCCCCGGGACACTAACACCGGGGAGCTGTTTTTT
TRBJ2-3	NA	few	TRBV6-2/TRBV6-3	CASSQGYTQYF	TGTGCCAGCAGTCAGGGATATACGCAGTATTTT
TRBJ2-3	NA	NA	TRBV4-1	CASSLQRITDTQYF	TGCGCCAGCAGCCTTCAAAGGATCACAGATACGCAGTATTTT
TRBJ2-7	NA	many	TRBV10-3	CAISAEGPYEQYF	TGTGCCATCAGTGCGGAGGGTCCCTACGAGCAGTACTTC
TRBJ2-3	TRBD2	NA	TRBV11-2	CASSLGPLAGGPSYTQYF	TGTGCCAGCAGCTTGGGCCCCCTAGCGGGAGGGCCTAGCTATACGCAGTATTTT
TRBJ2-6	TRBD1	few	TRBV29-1	CSVEEWAGGAPGANVLTF	TGCAGCGTTGAAGAATGGGCAGGGGGCGCACCCGGGGCCAACGTCCTGACTTTC
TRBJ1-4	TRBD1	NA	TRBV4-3	CASSQDLIAAGGLEKLFF	TGCGCCAGCAGCCAAGATCTCATTGCGGCAGGGGGACTTGAAAAACTGTTTTTT
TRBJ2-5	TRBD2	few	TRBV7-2	CASSLALGLAGVETQYF	TGTGCCAGCAGCTTAGCGCTTGGACTAGCGGGTGTAGAGACCCAGTACTTC
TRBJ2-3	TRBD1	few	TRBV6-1	CASSETGSSTDTQYF	TGTGCCAGCAGTGAGACAGGGTCTAGCACAGATACGCAGTATTTT
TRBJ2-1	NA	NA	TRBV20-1	CSASGVLVGSYNEQFF	TGCAGTGCTAGCGGGGTTCTGGTGGGTTCCTACAATGAGCAGTTCTTC
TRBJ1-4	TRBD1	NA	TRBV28	CASSPPGDRVEKLFF	TGTGCCAGCAGCCCCCCGGGGGACAGGGTTGAAAAACTGTTTTTT
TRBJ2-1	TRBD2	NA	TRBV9	CASSSQLGLDNEQFF	TGTGCCAGCAGCAGCCAACTGGGACTAGACAATGAGCAGTTCTTC
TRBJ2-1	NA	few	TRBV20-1	CSARGRQQVSYNEQFF	TGCAGTGCTAGAGGTCGACAGCAAGTCTCCTACAATGAGCAGTTCTTC
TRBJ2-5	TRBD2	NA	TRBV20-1	CSAPGLVRETQYF	TGCAGTGCGCCGGGACTAGTGAGGGAGACCCAGTACTTC
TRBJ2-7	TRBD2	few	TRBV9	CASSALSGRGEQYF	TGTGCCAGCAGCGCACTTAGCGGGAGGGGCGAGCAGTACTTC
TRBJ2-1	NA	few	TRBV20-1	CSAPRGGVAGSFF	TGCAGTGCCCCCAGGGGGGGGGTAGCGGGGTCGTTCTTC
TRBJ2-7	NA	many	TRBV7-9	CASSLSGYEQYF	TGTGCCAGCAGCTTATCGGGTTACGAGCAGTACTTC
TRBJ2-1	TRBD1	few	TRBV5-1	CASTTGTGYNEQFF	TGCGCCAGTACCACCGGGACAGGGTACAATGAGCAGTTCTTC
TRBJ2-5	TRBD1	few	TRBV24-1	CATSAGGPQETQYF	TGTGCCACCAGTGCAGGGGGCCCCCAAGAGACCCAGTACTTC
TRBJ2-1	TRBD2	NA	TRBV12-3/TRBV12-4	CASSLSSGGAGNEQFF	TGTGCCAGCAGTTTATCTTCGGGGGGGGCGGGCAATGAGCAGTTCTTC